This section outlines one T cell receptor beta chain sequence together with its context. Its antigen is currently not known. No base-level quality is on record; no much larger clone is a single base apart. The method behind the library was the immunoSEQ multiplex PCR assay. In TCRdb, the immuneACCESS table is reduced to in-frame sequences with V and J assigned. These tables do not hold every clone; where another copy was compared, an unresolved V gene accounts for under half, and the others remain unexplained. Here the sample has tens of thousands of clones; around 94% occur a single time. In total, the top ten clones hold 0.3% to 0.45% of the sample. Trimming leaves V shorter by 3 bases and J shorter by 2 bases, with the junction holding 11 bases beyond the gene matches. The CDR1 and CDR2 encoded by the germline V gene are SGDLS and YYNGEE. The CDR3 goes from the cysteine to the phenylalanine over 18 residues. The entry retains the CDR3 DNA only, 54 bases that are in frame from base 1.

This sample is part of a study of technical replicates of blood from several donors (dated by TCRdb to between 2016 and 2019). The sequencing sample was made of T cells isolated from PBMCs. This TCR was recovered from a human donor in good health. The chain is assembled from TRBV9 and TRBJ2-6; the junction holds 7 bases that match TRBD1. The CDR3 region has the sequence CASSENRGSIPGANVLTF. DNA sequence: TGTGCCAGCAGCGAGAACAGGGGAAGCATCCCTGGGGCCAACGTCCTGACTTTC.